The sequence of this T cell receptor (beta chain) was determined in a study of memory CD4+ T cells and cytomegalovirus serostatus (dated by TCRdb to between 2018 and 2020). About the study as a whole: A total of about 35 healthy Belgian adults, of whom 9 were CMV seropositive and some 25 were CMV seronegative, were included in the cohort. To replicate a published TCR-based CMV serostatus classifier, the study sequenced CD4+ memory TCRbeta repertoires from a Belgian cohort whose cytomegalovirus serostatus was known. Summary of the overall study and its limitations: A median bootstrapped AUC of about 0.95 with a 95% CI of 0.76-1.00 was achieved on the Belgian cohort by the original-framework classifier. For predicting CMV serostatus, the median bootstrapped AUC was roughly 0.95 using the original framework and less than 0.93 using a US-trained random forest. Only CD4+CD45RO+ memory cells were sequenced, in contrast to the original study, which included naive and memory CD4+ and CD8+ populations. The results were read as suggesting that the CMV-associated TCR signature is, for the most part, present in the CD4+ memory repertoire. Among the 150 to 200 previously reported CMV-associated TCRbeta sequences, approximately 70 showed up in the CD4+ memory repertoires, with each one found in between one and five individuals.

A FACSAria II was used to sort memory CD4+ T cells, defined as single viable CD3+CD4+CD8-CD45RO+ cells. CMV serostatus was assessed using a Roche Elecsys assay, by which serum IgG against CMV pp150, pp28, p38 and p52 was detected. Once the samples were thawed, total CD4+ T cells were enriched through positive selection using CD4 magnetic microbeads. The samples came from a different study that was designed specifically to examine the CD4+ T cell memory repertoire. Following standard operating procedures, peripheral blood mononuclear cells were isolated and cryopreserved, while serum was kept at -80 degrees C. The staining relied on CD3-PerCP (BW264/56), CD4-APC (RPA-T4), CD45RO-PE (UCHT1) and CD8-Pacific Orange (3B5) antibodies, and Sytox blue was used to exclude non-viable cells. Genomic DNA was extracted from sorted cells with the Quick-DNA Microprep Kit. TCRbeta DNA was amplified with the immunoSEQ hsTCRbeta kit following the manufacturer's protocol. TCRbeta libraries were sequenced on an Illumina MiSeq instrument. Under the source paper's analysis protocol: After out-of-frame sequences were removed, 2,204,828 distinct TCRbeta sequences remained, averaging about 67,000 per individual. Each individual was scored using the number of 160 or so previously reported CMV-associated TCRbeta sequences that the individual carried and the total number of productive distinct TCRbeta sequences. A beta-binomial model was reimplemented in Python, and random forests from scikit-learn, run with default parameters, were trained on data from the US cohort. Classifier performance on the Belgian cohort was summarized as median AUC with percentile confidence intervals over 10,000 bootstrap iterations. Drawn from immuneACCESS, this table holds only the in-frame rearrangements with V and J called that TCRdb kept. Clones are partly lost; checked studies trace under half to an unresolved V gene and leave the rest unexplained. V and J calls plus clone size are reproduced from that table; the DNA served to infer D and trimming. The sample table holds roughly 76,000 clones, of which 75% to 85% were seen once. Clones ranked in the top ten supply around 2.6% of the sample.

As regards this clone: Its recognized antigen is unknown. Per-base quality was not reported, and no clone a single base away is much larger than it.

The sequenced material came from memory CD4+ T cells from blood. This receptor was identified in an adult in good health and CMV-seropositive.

The DNA reads TGTGCCAGCAGGGCTGGGGGGCGCGAGGGCGAGCAGTACGTC. This yields the protein CASRAGGREGEQYV. The rearrangement combines TRBV28 with TRBJ2-7, with the D call perhaps TRBD1 or TRBD2, each one matching 6 bases. V loses 6 bases, J loses 6 bases, and the germline ends lie 18 bases apart. From the germline V gene, CDR1 is MDHEN and CDR2 is SYDVKM. Counted from cysteine to valine, this CDR3 has 14 amino acids. The entry retains the CDR3 DNA only, 42 bases that are in frame from base 1.